This entry features one T cell receptor (beta chain) sequence. The germline V gene has CDR1 SEHNR and CDR2 FQNEAQ (reference sequence). The CDR3 contains 15 residues. V shed 5 bases and J 5 bases; nucleotides not matched to a gene: 8. The data were taken from a study of beta chain features in type 1 diabetes. The study reverse transcribed the entire isolated RNA, so it sequenced expressed TCRB transcripts. Some clones are missing from TCRdb's copy, which holds only in-frame ones; the method was immunoSEQ multiplex PCR. The sample includes hundreds of thousands of clones, roughly 31% of them seen just once.

The sequence was collected from a young man in good health. The specimen sequenced was naive CD4+ T cells from blood. The chain is built from TRBV7-9 and TRBJ1-4, with 7 bases that match TRBD1. For the CDR3, the DNA is TGTGCCAGCAGCCCAACCGGGACAGTCAATGAAAAACTGTTTTTT. Its protein product is CASSPTGTVNEKLFF.